The sequence of this T cell receptor beta chain was determined in a study of OX40 agonist ivuxolimab in advanced cancers. The CDR3 consists of 15 residues. Germline CDR1 SGHDT, CDR2 YYEEEE. V shed 1 base and J 6 bases; nucleotides not matched to a gene: 8. General study findings and limits: Circulating CD4+ and CD8+ T cells showed clonal expansion by week 6 at 0.1 to 3.0 mg/kg.

A remark on this clone: Its target is unknown.

This table comes from immunoSEQ multiplex PCR, and its TCRdb copy is limited to in-frame clones, with some not included. The sample includes tens of thousands of clones, about 94% seen only once; the top ten take 15% to 18%. The clonotype originates from an adult with an advanced solid tumor such as melanoma, head and neck, liver or kidney cancer. The chain has TRBV5-6 and TRBJ2-7, with 9 bases aligning to TRBD1. The sequences come from CD4+ or CD8+ T cells sorted from blood, collected in a trial of the OX40 agonist ivuxolimab. CDR3 sequence reads: CASSLSWDRALEQYF. The CDR3 DNA follows: TGTGCCAGCAGCTTGTCGTGGGACAGGGCCCTCGAGCAGTACTTC. Supplemented by reference TRBV5-6 and TRBJ2-7, the full variable domain reads DAGVTQSPTHLIKTRGQQVTLRCSPKSGHDTVSWYQQALGQGPQFIFQYYEEEERQRGNFPDRFSGHQFPNYSSELNVNALLLGDSALYLCASSLSWDRALEQYFGPGTRLTVT.